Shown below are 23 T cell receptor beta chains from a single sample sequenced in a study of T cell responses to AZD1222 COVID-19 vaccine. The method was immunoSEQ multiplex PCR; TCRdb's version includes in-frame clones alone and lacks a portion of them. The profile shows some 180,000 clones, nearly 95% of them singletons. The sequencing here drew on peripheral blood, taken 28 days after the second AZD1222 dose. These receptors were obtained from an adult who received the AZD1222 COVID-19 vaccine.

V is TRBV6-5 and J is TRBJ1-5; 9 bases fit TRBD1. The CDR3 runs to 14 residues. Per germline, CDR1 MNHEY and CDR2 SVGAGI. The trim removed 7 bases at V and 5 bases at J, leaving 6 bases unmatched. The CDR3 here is CASTIQGADQPQHF. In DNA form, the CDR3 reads TGTGCCAGCACCATACAGGGGGCTGATCAGCCCCAGCATTTT.

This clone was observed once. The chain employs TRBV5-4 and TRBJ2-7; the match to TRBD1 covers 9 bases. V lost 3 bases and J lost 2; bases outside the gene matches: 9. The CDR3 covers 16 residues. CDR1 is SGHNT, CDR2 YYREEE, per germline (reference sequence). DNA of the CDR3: TGTGCCAGCAGCTCAGACCCGACAGGGGGTCCCTACGAGCAGTACTTC. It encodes CASSSDPTGGPYEQYF.

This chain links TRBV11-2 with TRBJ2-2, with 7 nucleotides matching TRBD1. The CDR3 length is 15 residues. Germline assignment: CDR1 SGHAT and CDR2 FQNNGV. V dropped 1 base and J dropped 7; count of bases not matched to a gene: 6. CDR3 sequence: CASSLVRGRGGELFF. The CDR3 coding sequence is TGTGCCAGCAGCTTAGTTAGGGGGCGCGGCGGGGAGCTGTTTTTT.

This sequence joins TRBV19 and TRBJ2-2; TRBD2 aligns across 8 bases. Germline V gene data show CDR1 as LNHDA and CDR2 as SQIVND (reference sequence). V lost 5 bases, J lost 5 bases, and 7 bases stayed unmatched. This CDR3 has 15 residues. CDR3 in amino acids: CASSPSGRRTGELFF. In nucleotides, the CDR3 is TGTGCCAGTAGTCCCAGCGGGAGAAGGACCGGGGAGCTGTTTTTT.

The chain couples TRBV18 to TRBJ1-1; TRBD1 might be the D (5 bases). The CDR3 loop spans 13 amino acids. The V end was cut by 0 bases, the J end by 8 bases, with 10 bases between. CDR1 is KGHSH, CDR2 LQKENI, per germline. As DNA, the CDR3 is TGTGCCAGCTCACCACCGAGTGAGGGGGAAGCTTTCTTT. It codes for CASSPPSEGEAFF.

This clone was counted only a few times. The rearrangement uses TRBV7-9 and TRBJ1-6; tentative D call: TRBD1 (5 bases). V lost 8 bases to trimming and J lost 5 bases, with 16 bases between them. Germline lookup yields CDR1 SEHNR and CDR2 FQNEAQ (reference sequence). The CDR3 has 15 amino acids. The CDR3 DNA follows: TGTGCCAGCCCGACCGGGGCAGGGCATAATTCACCCCTCCACTTT. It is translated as CASPTGAGHNSPLHF.

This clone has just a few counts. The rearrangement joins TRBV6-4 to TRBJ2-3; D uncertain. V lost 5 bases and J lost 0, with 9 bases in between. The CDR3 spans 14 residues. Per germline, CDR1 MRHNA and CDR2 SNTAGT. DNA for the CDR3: TGTGCCAGCAGTACAGATCCTAGCACAGATACGCAGTATTTT. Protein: CASSTDPSTDTQYF.

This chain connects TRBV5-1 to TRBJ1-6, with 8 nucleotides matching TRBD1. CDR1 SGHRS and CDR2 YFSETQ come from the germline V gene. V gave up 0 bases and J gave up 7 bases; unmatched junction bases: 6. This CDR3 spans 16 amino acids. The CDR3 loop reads CASSLGAGGLNSPLHF. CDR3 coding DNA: TGCGCCAGCAGCTTGGGGGCAGGGGGCCTAAATTCACCCCTCCACTTT.

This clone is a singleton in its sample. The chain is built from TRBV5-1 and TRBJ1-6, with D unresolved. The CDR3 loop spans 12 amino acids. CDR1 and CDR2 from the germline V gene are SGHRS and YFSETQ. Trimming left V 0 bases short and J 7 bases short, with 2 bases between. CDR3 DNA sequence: TGCGCCAGCAGCTTGGACAATTCACCCCTCCACTTT. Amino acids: CASSLDNSPLHF. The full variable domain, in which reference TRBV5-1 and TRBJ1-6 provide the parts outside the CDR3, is KAGVTQTPRYLIKTRGQQVTLSCSPISGHRSVSWYQQTPGQGLQFLFEYFSETQRNKGNFPGRFSGRQFSNSRSEMNVSTLELGDSALYLCASSLDNSPLHFGNGTRLTVT.

Here the CDR3 DNA reads TGTGCCAGCAGTTACTCCTATGACCGGAGCTCCTACGAGCAGTACTTC. Translating gives CASSYSYDRSSYEQYF. This chain joins TRBV6-5 and TRBJ2-7; D is uncertain. CDR1 is MNHEY and CDR2 is SVGAGI in the germline V gene. Deletions cut 0 bases from V and 0 bases from J, with 12 bases between. CDR3 size: 16 residues.

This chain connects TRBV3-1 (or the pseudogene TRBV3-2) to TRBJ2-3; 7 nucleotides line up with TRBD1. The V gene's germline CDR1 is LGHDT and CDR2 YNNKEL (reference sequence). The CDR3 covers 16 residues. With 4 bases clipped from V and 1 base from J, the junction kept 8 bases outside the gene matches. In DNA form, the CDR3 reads TGTGCCAGCAGCCCACGGACAGGCGGAGGCACAGATACGCAGTATTTT. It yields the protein CASSPRTGGGTDTQYF.

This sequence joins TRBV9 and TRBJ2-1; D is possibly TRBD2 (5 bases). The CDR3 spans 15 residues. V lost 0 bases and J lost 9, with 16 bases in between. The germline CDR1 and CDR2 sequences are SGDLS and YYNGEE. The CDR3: CASSVEQPPAGEQFF. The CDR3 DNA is TGTGCCAGCAGCGTAGAACAGCCCCCCGCGGGTGAGCAGTTCTTC.

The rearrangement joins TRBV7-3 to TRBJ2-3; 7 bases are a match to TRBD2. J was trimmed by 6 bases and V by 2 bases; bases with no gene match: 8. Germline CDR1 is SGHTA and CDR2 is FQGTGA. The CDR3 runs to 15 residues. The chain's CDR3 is CASSLAGVALDTQYF. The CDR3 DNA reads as TGTGCCAGCAGCTTAGCGGGGGTGGCCTTGGATACGCAGTATTTT.

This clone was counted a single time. The CDR3 reads CASSAAGWETQYF. The CDR3 region has the DNA TGTGCCAGCAGCGCCGCAGGGTGGGAGACCCAGTACTTC. V gene TRBV7-6 combines with J gene TRBJ2-5; TRBD1 might be the D (5 bases). Trimming took 5 bases from V and 5 from J, leaving 12 bases between them. CDR3 size: 13 residues. From germline, CDR1 is SGHVS and CDR2 FNYEAQ.

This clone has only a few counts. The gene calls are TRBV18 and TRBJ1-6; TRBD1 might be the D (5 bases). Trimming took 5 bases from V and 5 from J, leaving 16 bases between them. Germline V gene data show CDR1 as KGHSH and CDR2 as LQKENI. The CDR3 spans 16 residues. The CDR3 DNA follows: TGTGCCAGCTCAAATTTCCCGGGACGGCATAATTCACCCCTCCACTTT. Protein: CASSNFPGRHNSPLHF.

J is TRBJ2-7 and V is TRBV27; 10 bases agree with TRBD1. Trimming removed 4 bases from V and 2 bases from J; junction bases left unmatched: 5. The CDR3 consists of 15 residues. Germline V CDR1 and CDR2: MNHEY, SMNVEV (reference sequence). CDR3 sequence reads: CASSSPGQGTYEQYF. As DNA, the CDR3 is TGTGCCAGCAGTTCACCGGGACAGGGGACCTACGAGCAGTACTTC.

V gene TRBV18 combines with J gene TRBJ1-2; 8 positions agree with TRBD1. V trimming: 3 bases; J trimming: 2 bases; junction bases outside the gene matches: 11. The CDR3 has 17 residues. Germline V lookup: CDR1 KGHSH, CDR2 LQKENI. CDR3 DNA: TGTGCCAGCTCACCCGGCAATGACAGGGGAAAAAACTATGGCTACACCTTC. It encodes CASSPGNDRGKNYGYTF.

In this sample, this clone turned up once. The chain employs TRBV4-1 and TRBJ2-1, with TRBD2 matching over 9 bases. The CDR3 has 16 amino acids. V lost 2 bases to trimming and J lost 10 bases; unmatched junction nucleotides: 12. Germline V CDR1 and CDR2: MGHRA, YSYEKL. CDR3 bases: TGCGCCAGCAGCCAATCCTTGCTAGCGGGGAGGAGCGAGCAGTTCTTC. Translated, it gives CASSQSLLAGRSEQFF.

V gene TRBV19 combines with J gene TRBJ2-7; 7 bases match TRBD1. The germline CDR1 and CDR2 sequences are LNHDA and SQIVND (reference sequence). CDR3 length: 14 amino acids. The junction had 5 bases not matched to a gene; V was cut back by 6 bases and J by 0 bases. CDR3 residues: CASRNTGDSYEQYF. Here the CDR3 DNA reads TGTGCCAGTAGGAACACAGGGGACTCCTACGAGCAGTACTTC.

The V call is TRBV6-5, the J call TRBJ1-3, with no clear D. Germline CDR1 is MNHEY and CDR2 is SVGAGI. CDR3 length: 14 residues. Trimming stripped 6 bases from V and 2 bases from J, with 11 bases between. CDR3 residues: CASSHEVPGNTIYF. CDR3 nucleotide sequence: TGTGCCAGCAGCCACGAAGTCCCTGGAAACACCATATATTTT.

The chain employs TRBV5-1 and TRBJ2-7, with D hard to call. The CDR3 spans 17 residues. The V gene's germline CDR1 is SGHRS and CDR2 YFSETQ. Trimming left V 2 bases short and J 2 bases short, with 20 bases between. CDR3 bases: TGCGCCAGCAGCTTAACAGAAGTGGTGGGTGGGGCCTACGAGCAGTACTTC. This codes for CASSLTEVVGGAYEQYF.

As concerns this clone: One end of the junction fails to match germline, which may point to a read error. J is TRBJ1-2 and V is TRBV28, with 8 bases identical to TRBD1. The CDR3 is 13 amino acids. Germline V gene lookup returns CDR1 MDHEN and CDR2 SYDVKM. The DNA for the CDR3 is TGTGCCAGCAGATCCGGACAGGGAAAGGGAGGGTTCTTC. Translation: CASRSGQGKGGFF.

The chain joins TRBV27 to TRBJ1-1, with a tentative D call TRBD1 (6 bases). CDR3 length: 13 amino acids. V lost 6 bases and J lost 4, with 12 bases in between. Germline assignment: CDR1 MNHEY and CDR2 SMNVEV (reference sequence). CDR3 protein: CASSVTGSTEAFF. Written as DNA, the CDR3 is TGTGCCAGCAGCGTCACAGGGAGCACTGAAGCTTTCTTT.